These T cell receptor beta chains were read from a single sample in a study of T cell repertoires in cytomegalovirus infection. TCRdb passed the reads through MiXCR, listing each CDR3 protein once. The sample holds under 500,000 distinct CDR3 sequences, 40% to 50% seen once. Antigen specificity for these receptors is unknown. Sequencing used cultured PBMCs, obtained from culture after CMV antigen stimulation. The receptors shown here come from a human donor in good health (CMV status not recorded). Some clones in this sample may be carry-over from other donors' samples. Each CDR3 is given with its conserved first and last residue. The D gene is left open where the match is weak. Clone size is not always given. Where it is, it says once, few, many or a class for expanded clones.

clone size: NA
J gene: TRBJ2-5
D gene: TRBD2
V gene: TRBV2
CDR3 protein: CASTGGGQETQYF
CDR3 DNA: TGTGCCAGCACGGGAGGAGGACAAGAGACCCAGTACTTC

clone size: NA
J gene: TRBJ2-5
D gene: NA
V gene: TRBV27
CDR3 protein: CASSLLKGGTETQYF
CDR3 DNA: TGTGCCAGCAGTCTACTGAAAGGGGGAACAGAGACCCAGTACTTC

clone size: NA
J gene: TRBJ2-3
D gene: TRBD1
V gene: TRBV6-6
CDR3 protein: CASSDLGTATDTQYF
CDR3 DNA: TGTGCCAGCAGTGATCTTGGGACAGCAACAGATACGCAGTATTTT

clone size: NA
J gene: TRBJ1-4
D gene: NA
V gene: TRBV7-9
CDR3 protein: CASSSLGVEKLFF
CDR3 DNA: TGTGCCAGCAGCTCCCTTGGGGTTGAAAAACTGTTTTTT

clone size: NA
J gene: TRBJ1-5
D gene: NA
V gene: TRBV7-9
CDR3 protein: CASTSRAPGAPNQPQHF
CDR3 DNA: TGTGCCAGCACCTCGAGGGCTCCGGGAGCCCCAAATCAGCCCCAGCATTTT

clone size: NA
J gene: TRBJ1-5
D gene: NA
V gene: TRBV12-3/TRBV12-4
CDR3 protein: CASSLDLGAWGAEYSNQPQHF
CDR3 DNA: TGTGCCAGCAGTTTAGATCTAGGGGCCTGGGGAGCGGAATATAGCAATCAGCCCCAGCATTTT

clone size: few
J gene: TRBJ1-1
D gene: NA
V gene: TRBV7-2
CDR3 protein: CASSLGWRGRGHTEAFF
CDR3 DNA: TGTGCCAGCAGCTTAGGGTGGCGGGGGCGGGGGCATACTGAAGCTTTCTTT

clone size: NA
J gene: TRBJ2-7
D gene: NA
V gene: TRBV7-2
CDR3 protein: CASSLRPVYEQYF
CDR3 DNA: TGTGCCAGCAGCTTAAGGCCTGTCTACGAGCAGTACTTC

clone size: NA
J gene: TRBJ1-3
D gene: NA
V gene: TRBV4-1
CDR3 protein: CASSQFRASGNTIYF
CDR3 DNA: TGTGCCAGCAGCCAATTCCGAGCCTCTGGAAACACCATATATTTT

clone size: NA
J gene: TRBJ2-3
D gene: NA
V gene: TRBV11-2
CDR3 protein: CASSLNPRGDTQYF
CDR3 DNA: TGTGCCAGCAGCCTAAACCCCCGGGGGGATACGCAGTATTTT

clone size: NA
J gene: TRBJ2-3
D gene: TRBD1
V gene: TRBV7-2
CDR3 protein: CASSLTGGLRYF
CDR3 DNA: TGTGCCAGCAGCCTCACAGGGGGCCTGCGGTATTTT

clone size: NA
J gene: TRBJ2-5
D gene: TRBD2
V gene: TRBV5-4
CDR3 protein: CASSPTSGSVSETQYF
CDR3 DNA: TGTGCCAGCAGCCCTACTAGCGGGAGCGTTTCGGAGACCCAGTACTTC

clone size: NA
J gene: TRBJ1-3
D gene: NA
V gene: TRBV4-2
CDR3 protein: CASSQGGGYSGNTIYF
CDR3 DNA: TGTGCCAGCAGCCAAGGAGGAGGTTACTCTGGAAACACCATATATTTT

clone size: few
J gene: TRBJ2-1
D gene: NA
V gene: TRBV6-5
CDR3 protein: CASSKQGGGEQFF
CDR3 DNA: TGTGCCAGCAGTAAGCAGGGAGGTGGCGAGCAGTTCTTC

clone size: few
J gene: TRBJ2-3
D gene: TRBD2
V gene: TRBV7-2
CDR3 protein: CASSSDTSGRTYTQYF
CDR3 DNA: TGTGCCAGCAGCTCAGATACTAGCGGGAGAACCTATACGCAGTATTTT

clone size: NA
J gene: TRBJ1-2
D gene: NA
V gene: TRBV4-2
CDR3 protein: CASSQEPSGSLYGYTF
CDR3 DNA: TGTGCCAGCAGCCAAGAACCATCGGGGTCCTTATATGGCTACACCTTC

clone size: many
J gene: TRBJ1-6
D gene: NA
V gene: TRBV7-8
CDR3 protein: CASSLRAGAEYSPLHF
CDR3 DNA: TGTGCCAGCAGCTTAAGGGCAGGGGCCGAATATTCACCCCTCCACTTT

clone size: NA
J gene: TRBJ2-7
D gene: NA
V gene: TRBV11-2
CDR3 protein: CASSFGSREYGQYF
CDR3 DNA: TGTGCCAGCAGCTTCGGGAGTAGAGAATACGGGCAGTACTTC

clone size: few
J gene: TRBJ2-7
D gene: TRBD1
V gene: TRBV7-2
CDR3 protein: CASSLVTGGSYEQYF
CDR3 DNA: TGTGCCAGCAGCTTAGTGACAGGGGGCTCCTACGAGCAGTACTTC

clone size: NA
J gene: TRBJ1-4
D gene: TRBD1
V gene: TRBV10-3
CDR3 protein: CAIKSGGVDEKLFF
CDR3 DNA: TGTGCCATCAAATCAGGGGGCGTCGATGAAAAACTGTTTTTT

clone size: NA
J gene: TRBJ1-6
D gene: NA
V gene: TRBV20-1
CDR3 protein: CSAKNPGSSPLHF
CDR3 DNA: TGCAGTGCCAAGAATCCAGGGAGCTCACCCCTCCACTTT

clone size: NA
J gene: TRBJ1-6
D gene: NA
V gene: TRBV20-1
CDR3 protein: CSARYLRQGLRSPLHF
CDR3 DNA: TGCAGTGCTAGATACTTAAGGCAGGGTTTGCGATCACCCCTCCACTTT

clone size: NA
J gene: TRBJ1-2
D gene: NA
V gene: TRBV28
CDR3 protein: CASRPQGSRGYTF
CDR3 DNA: TGTGCCAGCAGACCCCAGGGTTCTCGCGGCTACACCTTC

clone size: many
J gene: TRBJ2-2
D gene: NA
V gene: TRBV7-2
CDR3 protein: CASSPGLSNTGELFF
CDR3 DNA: TGTGCCAGCAGCCCGGGACTCTCCAACACCGGGGAGCTGTTTTTT

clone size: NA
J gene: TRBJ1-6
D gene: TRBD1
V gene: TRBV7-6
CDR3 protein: CASSPHRGQGFEDSPLHF
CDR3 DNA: TGTGCCAGCAGCCCCCATCGGGGACAGGGGTTTGAGGATTCACCCCTCCACTTT

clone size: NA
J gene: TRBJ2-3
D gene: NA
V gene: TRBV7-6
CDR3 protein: CASSHQVPTQPDTQYF
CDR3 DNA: TGTGCCAGCAGCCACCAGGTCCCTACCCAGCCAGATACGCAGTATTTT

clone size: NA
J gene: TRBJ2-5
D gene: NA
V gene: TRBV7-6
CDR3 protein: CASSLGQGSHQETQYF
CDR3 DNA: TGTGCCAGCAGCTTAGGCCAGGGTTCCCATCAGGAGACCCAGTACTTC

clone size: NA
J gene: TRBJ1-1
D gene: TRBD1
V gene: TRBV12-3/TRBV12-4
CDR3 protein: CASSQNRGPTEAFF
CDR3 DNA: TGTGCCAGCAGCCAAAACAGGGGGCCCACTGAAGCTTTCTTT

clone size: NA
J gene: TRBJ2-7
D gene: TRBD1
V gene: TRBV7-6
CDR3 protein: CASSLATGLEQYF
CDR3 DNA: TGTGCCAGCAGCTTAGCGACAGGGTTGGAGCAGTACTTC

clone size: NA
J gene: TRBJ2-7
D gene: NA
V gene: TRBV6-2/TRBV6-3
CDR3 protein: CASSYPSLYEQYF
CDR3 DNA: TGTGCCAGCAGTTACCCAAGCCTTTACGAGCAGTACTTC

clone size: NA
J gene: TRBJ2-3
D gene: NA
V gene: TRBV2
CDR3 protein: CASSKDRSTDTQYF
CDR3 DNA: TGTGCCAGCAGTAAGGACAGAAGCACAGATACGCAGTATTTT

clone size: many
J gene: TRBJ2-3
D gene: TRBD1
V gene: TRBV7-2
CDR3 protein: CASSLGGSADTQYF
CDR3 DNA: TGTGCCAGCAGCCTAGGGGGCAGTGCAGATACGCAGTATTTT

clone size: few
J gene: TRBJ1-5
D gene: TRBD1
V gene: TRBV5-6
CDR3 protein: CASSYNRGRDSNQPQHF
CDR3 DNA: TGTGCCAGCAGCTATAACAGGGGGCGGGATAGCAATCAGCCCCAGCATTTT

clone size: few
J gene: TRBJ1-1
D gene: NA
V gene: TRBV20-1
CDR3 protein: CSASEPIGPNTEAFF
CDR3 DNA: TGCAGTGCTAGCGAGCCCATAGGGCCAAACACTGAAGCTTTCTTT

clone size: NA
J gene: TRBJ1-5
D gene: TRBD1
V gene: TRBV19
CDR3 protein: CASRGTGTSNQPQHF
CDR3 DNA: TGTGCCAGTAGAGGGACAGGGACGAGCAATCAGCCCCAGCATTTT

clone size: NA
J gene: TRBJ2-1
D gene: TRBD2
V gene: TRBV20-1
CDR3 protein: CSARRRGSGSYNEQFF
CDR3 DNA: TGCAGTGCTAGACGCCGGGGTAGCGGGAGTTACAATGAGCAGTTCTTC

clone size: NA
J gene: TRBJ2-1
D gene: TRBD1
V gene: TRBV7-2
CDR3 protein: CASSLDRYYEQFF
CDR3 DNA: TGTGCCAGCAGCCTGGACAGGTACTATGAGCAGTTCTTC

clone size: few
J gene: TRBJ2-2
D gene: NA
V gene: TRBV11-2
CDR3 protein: CASVPGLASTGELFF
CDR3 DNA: TGTGCCAGCGTCCCAGGTCTGGCGAGCACCGGGGAGCTGTTTTTT

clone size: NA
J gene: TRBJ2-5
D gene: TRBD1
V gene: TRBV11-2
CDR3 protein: CASSLRDRAQETQYF
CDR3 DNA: TGTGCCAGCAGCTTACGGGACAGGGCTCAAGAGACCCAGTACTTC

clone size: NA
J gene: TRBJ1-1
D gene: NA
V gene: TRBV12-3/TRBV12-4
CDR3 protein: CASSPQRARAFF
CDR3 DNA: TGTGCCAGCAGTCCCCAAAGGGCTCGAGCTTTCTTT

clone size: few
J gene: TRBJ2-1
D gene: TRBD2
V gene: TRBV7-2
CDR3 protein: CASSPIAGTYGNEQFF
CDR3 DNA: TGTGCCAGCAGCCCGATAGCGGGGACCTATGGCAATGAGCAGTTCTTC

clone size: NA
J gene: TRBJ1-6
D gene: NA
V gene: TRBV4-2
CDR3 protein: CASSQDPQGTNSPLHF
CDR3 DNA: TGTGCCAGCAGCCAAGATCCGCAGGGCACGAATTCACCCCTCCACTTT

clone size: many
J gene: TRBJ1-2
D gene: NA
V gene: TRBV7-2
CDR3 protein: CASSLGPPRALGYGYTF
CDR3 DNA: TGTGCCAGCAGCTTAGGCCCTCCTCGGGCCCTCGGCTATGGCTACACCTTC

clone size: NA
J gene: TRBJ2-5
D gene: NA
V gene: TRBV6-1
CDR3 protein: CASSEAYSQETQYF
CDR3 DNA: TGTGCCAGCAGTGAAGCCTACTCGCAAGAGACCCAGTACTTC

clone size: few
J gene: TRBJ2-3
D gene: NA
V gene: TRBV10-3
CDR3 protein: CAISESTDTQYF
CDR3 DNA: TGTGCCATCAGTGAGTCTACAGATACGCAGTATTTT

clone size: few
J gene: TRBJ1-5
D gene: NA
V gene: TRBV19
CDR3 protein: CASSIGWDQPQHF
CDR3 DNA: TGTGCCAGTAGTATTGGGTGGGATCAGCCCCAGCATTTT

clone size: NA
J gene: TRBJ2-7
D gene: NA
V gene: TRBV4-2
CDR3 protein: CASSQSGRDRRYF
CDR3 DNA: TGTGCCAGCAGCCAGTCGGGCAGGGATAGGCGGTACTTC

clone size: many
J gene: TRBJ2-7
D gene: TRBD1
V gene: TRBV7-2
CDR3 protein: CASSPGGWDYEQYF
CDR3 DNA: TGTGCCAGCAGCCCAGGGGGCTGGGACTACGAGCAGTACTTC

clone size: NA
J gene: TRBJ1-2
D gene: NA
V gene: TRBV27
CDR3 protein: CASSPEGGYPYGYTF
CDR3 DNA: TGTGCCAGCAGTCCCGAGGGGGGGTACCCCTATGGCTACACCTTC

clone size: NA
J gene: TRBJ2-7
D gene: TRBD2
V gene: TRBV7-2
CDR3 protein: CASSLASGSSEQYF
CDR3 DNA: TGTGCCAGCAGCTTAGCTAGCGGGAGTTCTGAGCAGTACTTC

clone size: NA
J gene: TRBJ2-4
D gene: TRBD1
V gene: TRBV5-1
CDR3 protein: CASSSLDRGKNIQYF
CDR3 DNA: TGCGCCAGCAGCTCGCTGGACAGGGGGAAAAACATTCAGTACTTC

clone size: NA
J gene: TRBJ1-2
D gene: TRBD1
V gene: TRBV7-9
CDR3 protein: CASSRTGLYGYTF
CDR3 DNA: TGTGCCAGCAGCAGGACAGGGCTCTATGGCTACACCTTC